These T cell receptor beta chains were read from a single sample in a study of cytomegalovirus exposure and HLA in healthy donors. Clones were sequenced by immunoSEQ multiplex PCR, and TCRdb holds only the in-frame ones, with some missing. The profile shows 130,000 to 150,000 clones, about 85% of them singletons. Sequenced input: PBMCs. These TCRs come from a boy aged 2-15 years in good health and CMV-seronegative. CDR3s include the opening cysteine and the closing phenylalanine or tryptophan. The D gene is left open where the match is weak. Not every row has a clone size; where given, it reads once, few, many or a size class.

TRBJ2-7	TRBD1	.	TRBV5-6	CASETGLGSYEQYF	TGTGCCAGCGAGACAGGGTTGGGCTCCTACGAGCAGTACTTC
TRBJ1-2	.	.	TRBV6-1	CASSEVLVGYTF	TGTGCCAGCAGTGAAGTACTAGTAGGCTACACCTTC
TRBJ2-1	.	.	TRBV11-2	CASSFRVSGYNEQFF	TGTGCCAGCAGCTTCCGGGTTTCGGGCTACAATGAGCAGTTCTTC
TRBJ2-2	TRBD2	.	TRBV25-1	CASSPTWGGSKNTGELFF	TGTGCCAGCAGCCCCACTTGGGGGGGGAGTAAGAACACCGGGGAGCTGTTTTTT
TRBJ2-5	TRBD2	.	TRBV7-3	CASSFTGTSGPETQYF	TGTGCCAGCAGCTTTACCGGGACTAGCGGACCAGAGACCCAGTACTTC
TRBJ1-2	.	.	TRBV5-1	CASSLVGGGSDGYTF	TGCGCCAGCAGCTTGGTTGGCGGGGGTAGCGATGGCTACACCTTC
TRBJ1-1	.	.	TRBV7-9	CASRRRAIRDNANTEAFF	TGTGCCAGCAGACGACGCGCCATCAGGGACAATGCGAACACTGAAGCTTTCTTT
TRBJ1-1	.	once	TRBV4-1	CASSQDPGLMNTEAFF	TGCGCCAGCAGCCAAGATCCAGGGCTCATGAACACTGAAGCTTTCTTT
TRBJ1-2	.	.	TRBV29-1	CSVGAWIGAYGYTF	TGCAGCGTTGGGGCCTGGATTGGGGCCTATGGCTACACCTTC
TRBJ2-7	TRBD1	.	TRBV6-6	CASSTGVGHYEQYF	TGTGCCAGCAGTACAGGGGTAGGACACTACGAGCAGTACTTC
TRBJ2-7	TRBD1	.	TRBV7-8	CASLGGDRDYEQYF	TGTGCCAGCCTGGGGGGGGACAGGGACTACGAGCAGTACTTC
TRBJ2-1	.	.	TRBV6-1	CASSDLTEEQFF	TGTGCCAGCAGTGACCTTACTGAGGAGCAGTTCTTC
TRBJ1-6	.	.	TRBV9	CASRSRESPLHF	TGTGCCAGCAGGTCCAGGGAATCACCCCTCCACTTT
TRBJ1-2	.	.	TRBV6-1	CASSETVRDRRLNYGYTF	TGTGCCAGCAGTGAAACTGTACGTGACAGGCGATTAAACTATGGCTACACCTTC
TRBJ2-4	.	.	TRBV29-1	CSAVERDTGAKNIQYF	TGCAGCGCGGTAGAAAGGGACACGGGAGCCAAAAACATTCAGTACTTC
TRBJ2-5	TRBD1	.	TRBV7-6	CASRQGAGETQYF	TGTGCCAGCAGACAGGGGGCGGGAGAGACCCAGTACTTC